A selection of T cell receptor beta chains follows, all from one sample in a study of T-cell reconstitution after alpha-beta-depleted transplantation in children. TCRdb analysed the PCR reads with MiXCR anew, one entry per CDR3 protein. The sample comprises about 640,000 distinct CDR3 sequences, around 16% of which are singletons, and 0.9% to 1.2% rests with the top ten. This sample comprised PBMCs from the stem cell graft donor, obtained from the stem cell graft. The receptors were gathered from a human donor who donated a stem cell graft to a child with acute myeloid leukemia. CDR3s include the opening cysteine and the closing phenylalanine or tryptophan. Clone size appears in some rows only: once, few, many, or a class for an expanded clone.

cdr3_aa | v_call | clone_size
CSAVRGHTGELFF | TRBV20-1 | few
CASSLEDSPGLPQHF | TRBV7-2 | few
CASSITRDTEAFF | TRBV19 | -
CSVGPRQGNYGYTF | TRBV29-1 | -
CAIKDREETQYF | TRBV10-3 | many
CSAPEDSARSTDTQYF | TRBV20-1 | many
CASSERGLAGGYEQYF | TRBV7-2 | many
CASSLEPSQETQYF | TRBV7-2 | -
CSTAVRAGELFF | TRBV29-1 | few
CASSSGLAGWNEQFF | TRBV7-2 | -
CASSLILTGWGNTEAFF | TRBV7-2 | -
CASNRAVAFF | TRBV6-1 | -
CASSRVRHRATGANVLTF | TRBV28 | -
CASSDGGPGTEAFF | TRBV25-1 | -
CSARWGSTDTQYF | TRBV20-1 | many
CASSGRVLQETQYF | TRBV7-2 | many
CASSPTQGKRETQYF | TRBV18 | -
CASRRTGKETQYF | TRBV28 | many
CASSQGPGGNTGELFF | TRBV4-2 | few
CASSKTRRGPYPAQETQYF | TRBV21-1 | -
CSASPGLSSTDTQYF | TRBV20-1 | many
CASSLGGPAYQETQYF | TRBV7-9 | -
CASSGLYLGAKTQYF | TRBV25-1 | -
CATSTHKDSPRDTEAFF | TRBV15 | many
CASSPSGQSKNIQYF | TRBV12-3/TRBV12-4 | -
CASSETGRGETQYF | TRBV25-1 | few
CASSLGNVWVEAEAFF | TRBV7-2 | -
CASSEGQQHGIQYF | TRBV2 | many
CSVVRVMNTEAFF | TRBV29-1 | many
CAISAGTSAYEQYF | TRBV10-3 | many
CASSLGQDGDIQYF | TRBV12-3/TRBV12-4 | few
CSARIAGGPVNEQFF | TRBV20-1 | many
CSAIRRTPNYGYTF | TRBV20-1 | many
CASSLNADTQYF | TRBV5-6 | many
CASSDPGAGGSTDTQYF | TRBV6-1 | -
CSFLPLGNEQFF | TRBV29-1 | many
CATSREGAGTEAFF | TRBV15 | -
CASGVGGGNIQYF | TRBV5-6 | -
CASSLARPFEQYF | TRBV12-3/TRBV12-4 | few
CASSQAGDYSNQPQHF | TRBV4-2 | many
CASSNRDRDSSPLHF | TRBV7-9 | few
CSANLRSARVGGELFF | TRBV20-1 | many
CASSSPGDHQPQHF | TRBV7-2 | many
CSATRHSYNSPLHF | TRBV20-1 | many
CASSYSSPLNTEAFF | TRBV6-2/TRBV6-3 | few
CAWSLVQGGQFF | TRBV30 | few
CASSPETGGAETQYF | TRBV7-2 | -
CASSFPGELFF | TRBV12-3/TRBV12-4 | many
CASSYSRVRGNYGYTF | TRBV6-5 | many
CATSRDSVAGPQTQYF | TRBV15 | few